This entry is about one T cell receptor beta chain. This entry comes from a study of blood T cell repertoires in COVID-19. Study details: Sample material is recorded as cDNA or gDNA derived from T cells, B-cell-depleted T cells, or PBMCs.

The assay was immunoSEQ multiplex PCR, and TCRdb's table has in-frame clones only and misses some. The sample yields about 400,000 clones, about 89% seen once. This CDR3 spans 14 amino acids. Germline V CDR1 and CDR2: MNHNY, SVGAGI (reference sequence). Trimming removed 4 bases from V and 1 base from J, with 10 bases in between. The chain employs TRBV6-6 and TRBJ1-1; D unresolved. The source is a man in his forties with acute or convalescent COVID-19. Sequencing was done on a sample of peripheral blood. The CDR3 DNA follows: TGTGCCAGCAGTTCGACACCTCAGAACACTGAAGCTTTCTTT. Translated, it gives CASSSTPQNTEAFF.